Below, 18 T cell receptor beta chains from the same sample are listed, as sequenced in a study of T cell clones after liver transplantation. Using immunoSEQ multiplex PCR, the repertoire was profiled, and TCRdb retains in-frame clones only, with some absent. The repertoire includes some 120,000 clones, about nine tenths of them detected once, and 0.65% to 0.85% sits in the top ten. This sample comprised CD4+ T cells from blood, obtained 12 months after liver transplant. Every receptor here comes from a human patient who received a liver transplant. Some T cells could come from the graft donor.

V usage is TRBV11-3 and J usage is TRBJ2-1, with 7 bases matching TRBD2. V dropped 5 bases and J dropped 5; count of bases not matched to a gene: 3. The CDR3 is made up of 13 amino acids. Per the germline V gene, CDR1 is SGHNT and CDR2 is YENEEA. The CDR3 reads CASSLGGDNEQFF. The CDR3 bases are TGTGCCAGCAGCCTGGGAGGGGACAATGAGCAGTTCTTC.

The chain has TRBV5-1 and TRBJ1-3; the D is unclear. The CDR3 spans 15 residues. The V gene lost 0 bases and the J gene lost 5 bases, with 12 bases spanning the gap. Germline V gene sequence: CDR1 SGHRS, CDR2 YFSETQ. CDR3 bases: TGCGCCAGCAGCTTGGATCCACCGCGGAGAAACACCATATATTTT. This translates into CASSLDPPRRNTIYF.

The chain employs TRBV7-2 and TRBJ1-5, with D maybe TRBD1 (5 bases). Germline V lookup: CDR1 SGHTA, CDR2 FQGNSA. The CDR3 loop spans 17 amino acids. V was cut by 4 bases and J by 1 base, with 17 bases left in between. CDR3 in DNA: TGTGCCAGCAGCTCTTCGTCAGGGAGTATGAGCAATCAGCCCCAGCATTTT. This sequence encodes CASSSSSGSMSNQPQHF.

The CDR3 sequence is CASSLEGPRDEQYF. CDR3 coding DNA: TGCGCCAGCAGCTTGGAAGGGCCAAGGGACGAGCAGTACTTC. J is TRBJ2-7 and V is TRBV5-1; D gene uncertain. The CDR3 runs to 14 residues. Germline V gene lookup returns CDR1 SGHRS and CDR2 YFSETQ. The V and J ends lost 0 bases and 5 bases respectively, with 12 bases between them.

This sequence joins TRBV7-8 and TRBJ2-2; 7 bases are a match to TRBD2. Germline-derived CDR1 and CDR2 are SGHVS and FQNEAQ. V lost 5 bases, J lost 4 bases, and 10 bases stayed unmatched. CDR3 length equals 16 residues. The CDR3 reads CASSPFPGRGTGELFF. The CDR3 DNA follows: TGTGCCAGCAGCCCTTTTCCGGGGAGGGGCACCGGGGAGCTGTTTTTT.

The genes are TRBV15 and TRBJ1-1, with 7 nucleotides matching TRBD1. Germline loops: CDR1 LNHNV, CDR2 YYDKDF (reference sequence). The CDR3 totals 17 residues. V dropped 5 bases and J dropped 7; count of bases not matched to a gene: 19. The CDR3 region has the DNA TGTGCCACCAGCGGAAGGACAGGAGCTCGTCTAGGGGTTGAAGCTTTCTTT. This gives the protein CATSGRTGARLGVEAFF.

This clone was picked up a small number of times. V is TRBV5-5 and J is TRBJ2-1; D gene unclear. This CDR3 is built from 13 residues. The germline gives CDR1 SGHKS, CDR2 YYEKEE (reference sequence). The V and J ends lost 0 bases and 3 bases respectively, with 4 bases between them. The CDR3 nucleotides read TGTGCCAGCAGCTTGGGATTCTACAATGAGCAGTTCTTC. This codes for CASSLGFYNEQFF.

The rearrangement links TRBV5-1 to TRBJ2-5; D tentatively fits TRBD1 or TRBD2 (5 bases each). CDR3 length equals 15 residues. V was clipped by 1 base and J by 0 bases, with 10 bases between them. Germline V gene sequence: CDR1 SGHRS, CDR2 YFSETQ. In nucleotides, the CDR3 is TGCGCCAGCAGCTTGTTCGGGGACGACCAAGAGACCCAGTACTTC. Translating it yields CASSLFGDDQETQYF.

V and J are TRBV7-3 and TRBJ2-3; possibly TRBD1 or TRBD2 for D (5 bases each). Trimming took 4 bases from V and 7 from J, leaving 24 bases between them. This CDR3 is built from 17 residues. Germline V gene sequence: CDR1 SGHTA, CDR2 FQGTGA. The CDR3 loop is CASSSLSRWDPGHTQYF. The CDR3, as DNA: TGTGCCAGCAGCTCCCTGTCTCGGTGGGACCCCGGACATACGCAGTATTTT.

The chain uses TRBV18 and TRBJ2-7, with 7 bases that match TRBD2. V lost 3 bases and J lost 4; bases outside the gene matches: 9. The CDR3 sequence is 15 residues long. Germline V gives CDR1 KGHSH, CDR2 LQKENI. CDR3 in amino acids: CASSPSLSSGYEQYF. The CDR3 nucleotides are TGTGCCAGCTCACCTTCGTTGTCTAGCGGATACGAGCAGTACTTC.

The CDR3 reads CASQAGGSYNEQFF. DNA for the CDR3: TGTGCCAGCCAAGCGGGAGGCTCCTACAATGAGCAGTTCTTC. This chain connects TRBV28 to TRBJ2-1, with 9 bases identical to TRBD2. The CDR3 covers 14 residues. V lost 8 bases, J lost 0 bases, and 2 bases stayed unmatched. Germline CDR1 is MDHEN and CDR2 is SYDVKM.

The gene calls are TRBV5-1 and TRBJ2-1, with TRBD2 identical over 11 bases. J was trimmed by 7 bases and V by 3 bases; bases with no gene match: 6. Germline V gene data show CDR1 as SGHRS and CDR2 as YFSETQ. This CDR3 region has 15 residues. The chain's CDR3 is CASSSLAGVENEQFF. DNA for the CDR3: TGCGCCAGCAGCTCACTAGCGGGAGTCGAGAATGAGCAGTTCTTC.

This chain links TRBV18 with TRBJ2-7; 7 bases match TRBD2. The CDR3 covers 15 residues. Unmatched junction bases numbered 12, after V lost 3 bases and J lost 7 bases. Germline CDR1 is KGHSH and CDR2 is LQKENI. The CDR3 DNA reads as TGTGCCAGCTCACCCTGGACTAGGCTGACTGGGGAGCAGTACTTC. Encoded protein: CASSPWTRLTGEQYF. The complete variable domain, with remaining parts taken from reference TRBV18 and TRBJ2-7, reads NAGVMQNPRHLVRRRGQEARLRCSPMKGHSHVYWYRQLPEEGLKFMVYLQKENIIDESGMPKERFSAEFPKEGPSILRIQQVVRGDSAAYFCASSPWTRLTGEQYFGPGTRLTVT.

The chain carries TRBV5-4 and TRBJ2-1, with TRBD2 identical over 8 bases. CDR1 is SGHNT and CDR2 is YYREEE in the germline V gene (reference sequence). The CDR3 covers 15 residues. Unmatched junction bases numbered 7, after V lost 3 bases and J lost 5 bases. As DNA, the CDR3 is TGTGCCAGCAGCTCCCCGGGACTAGGGAACAATGAGCAGTTCTTC. This encodes CASSSPGLGNNEQFF. The complete variable domain, with remaining parts taken from reference TRBV5-4 and TRBJ2-1, reads ETGVTQSPTHLIKTRGQQVTLRCSSQSGHNTVSWYQQALGQGPQFIFQYYREEENGRGNFPPRFSGLQFPNYSSELNVNALELDDSALYLCASSSPGLGNNEQFFGPGTRLTVL.

This clone showed up just a few times. The V and J genes are TRBV29-1 and TRBJ1-1; D unclear. Germline CDR1 is SQVTM and CDR2 is ANQGSEA. This CDR3 spans 12 amino acids. V gave up 7 bases and J gave up 0 bases, with 9 bases separating them. This CDR3 is CSGSSLNTEAFF. CDR3 sequence (DNA): TGCAGCGGGTCATCGCTGAACACTGAAGCTTTCTTT.

The gene calls are TRBV6-5 and TRBJ2-3; D possibly corresponds to TRBD2 (5 bases). V was trimmed by 2 bases and J by 0 bases, leaving 12 bases between them. The V gene's germline CDR1 is MNHEY and CDR2 SVGAGI. This CDR3 contains 16 residues. Here the CDR3 DNA reads TGTGCCAGCAGTTACCACAGCGGCGCTAGCACAGATACGCAGTATTTT. This codes for CASSYHSGASTDTQYF.

The chain combines TRBV2 with TRBJ2-7; tentative D call: TRBD1 (6 bases). Germline V gene sequence: CDR1 SNHLY, CDR2 FYNNEI. The CDR3 totals 13 residues. Trimming took 4 bases from V and 1 from J, leaving 8 bases between them. The CDR3 loop reads CASSGDTSYEQYF. DNA for the CDR3: TGTGCCAGCAGTGGGGACACATCCTACGAGCAGTACTTC.

The chain combines TRBV5-6 with TRBJ1-2; 7 bases fit TRBD1. Germline V CDR1 and CDR2: SGHDT, YYEEEE. Losses at the gene ends were 4 bases for V and 5 bases for J; bases not matched to a gene: 11. The CDR3 extends over 15 amino acids. CDR3 region: CASSDPGTAPYGYTF. In DNA, the CDR3 is TGTGCCAGCAGCGACCCCGGGACAGCTCCTTATGGCTACACCTTC.